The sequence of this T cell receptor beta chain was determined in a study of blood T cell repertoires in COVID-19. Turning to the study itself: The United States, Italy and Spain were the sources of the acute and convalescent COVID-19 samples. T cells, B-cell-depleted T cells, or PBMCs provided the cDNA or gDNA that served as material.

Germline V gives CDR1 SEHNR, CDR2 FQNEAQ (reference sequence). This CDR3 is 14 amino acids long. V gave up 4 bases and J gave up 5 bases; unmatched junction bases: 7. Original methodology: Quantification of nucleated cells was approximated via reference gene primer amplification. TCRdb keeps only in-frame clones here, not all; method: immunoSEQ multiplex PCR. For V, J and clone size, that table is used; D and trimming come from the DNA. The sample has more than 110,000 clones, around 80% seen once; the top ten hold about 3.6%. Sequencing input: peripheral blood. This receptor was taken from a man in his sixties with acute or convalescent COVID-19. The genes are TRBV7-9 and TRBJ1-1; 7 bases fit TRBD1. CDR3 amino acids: CASSSTGAGTEAFF. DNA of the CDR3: TGTGCCAGCAGCTCCACAGGGGCAGGGACTGAAGCTTTCTTT.